A selection of T cell receptor beta chains follows, all from one sample in a study of multiple sclerosis patients with progressive multifocal leukoencephalopathy. Using immunoSEQ multiplex PCR, the repertoire was profiled, and TCRdb retains in-frame clones only, with some absent. The table has about 31,000 clones, approximately 88% seen once. The material sequenced was PBMCs, taken from a patient treated with natalizumab. The receptors stem from a woman aged 40-49 years with progressive multifocal leukoencephalopathy. Both conserved end residues are part of each CDR3. A D gene is named only where the DNA matches it firmly. Clone size appears in some rows only: once, few, many, or a class for an expanded clone.

J gene | D gene | clone size | V gene | CDR3 protein | CDR3 DNA
TRBJ1-2 | . | once | TRBV7-8 | CASSLVRQEALYGYTF | TGTGCCAGCAGCTTAGTTCGGCAGGAGGCCCTCTATGGCTACACCTTC
TRBJ2-4 | TRBD2 | . | TRBV28 | CASSPGGAKNIQYF | TGTGCCAGCAGTCCCGGGGGGGCCAAAAACATTCAGTACTTC
TRBJ2-2 | . | . | TRBV11-3 | CASSLVGANTGELFF | TGTGCCAGCAGCTTGGTCGGTGCGAACACCGGGGAGCTGTTTTTT
TRBJ2-7 | . | . | TRBV27 | CASSLSLLLNEQYF | TGTGCCAGCAGTTTGAGCTTATTACTTAACGAGCAGTACTTC
TRBJ2-3 | . | . | TRBV7-3 | CASSSTGASTSTDTQYF | TGTGCCAGCAGCTCTACTGGGGCTTCCACTAGCACAGATACGCAGTATTTT
TRBJ2-3 | . | . | TRBV5-6 | CASSQDFTDTQYF | TGTGCCAGCAGTCAGGACTTCACAGATACGCAGTATTTT
TRBJ1-4 | . | . | TRBV4-3 | CASSQVGREKLFF | TGCGCCAGCAGCCAAGTGGGGCGCGAAAAACTGTTTTTT
TRBJ2-7 | . | few | TRBV7-9 | CASSLDYSRHEQYF | TGTGCCAGCAGCTTAGATTACAGTAGGCACGAGCAGTACTTC
TRBJ1-2 | . | . | TRBV7-2 | CASSLDRWGTSTYGYTF | TGTGCCAGCAGCTTAGATCGCTGGGGGACATCTACGTATGGCTACACCTTC
TRBJ2-7 | TRBD2 | . | TRBV5-4 | CASSRAGGISYEQYF | TGTGCCAGCAGCAGGGCGGGAGGAATCTCCTACGAGCAGTACTTC
TRBJ2-3 | TRBD2 | . | TRBV5-4 | CASSSRLALDTQYF | TGTGCCAGCAGCTCTAGACTAGCATTAGATACGCAGTATTTT
TRBJ2-1 | . | . | TRBV2 | CASSRTGVEQFF | TGTGCCAGCAGTAGGACGGGGGTTGAGCAGTTCTTC
TRBJ2-2 | . | . | TRBV6-4 | CASSDGSDTGELFF | TGTGCCAGCAGTGACGGGAGCGACACCGGGGAGCTGTTTTTT
TRBJ1-1 | . | once | TRBV5-1 | CASSAREKGTEAFF | TGCGCCAGCAGCGCAAGAGAGAAAGGCACTGAAGCTTTCTTT
TRBJ2-1 | TRBD2 | . | TRBV14 | CASTTSGRVVDEQFF | TGTGCCAGCACCACCAGCGGGAGAGTCGTCGATGAGCAGTTCTTC
TRBJ1-4 | . | . | TRBV18 | CASSDLANEKLFF | TGTGCCAGCTCAGACTTGGCTAATGAAAAACTGTTTTTT
TRBJ1-5 | TRBD1 | . | TRBV7-2 | CASSSGGGNQPQHF | TGTGCCAGCAGCTCAGGGGGGGGCAATCAGCCCCAGCATTTT
TRBJ2-1 | TRBD2 | . | TRBV6-6 | CASSNPGTSGSQEQFF | TGTGCCAGCAGTAACCCCGGGACTAGCGGGAGTCAGGAGCAGTTCTTC
TRBJ1-2 | . | few | TRBV5-4 | CASSLGQGTTFGYTF | TGTGCCAGCAGCTTGGGGCAGGGGACGACATTCGGCTACACCTTC
TRBJ2-2 | . | . | TRBV6-6 | CASSGETANTGELFF | TGTGCCAGCAGTGGCGAGACGGCAAACACCGGGGAGCTGTTTTTT
TRBJ2-1 | . | . | TRBV7-9 | CASSVDLALYEQFF | TGTGCCAGTTCGGTGGACCTAGCGTTGTATGAGCAGTTCTTC
TRBJ1-5 | TRBD1 | . | TRBV5-8 | CASSLRRGLEPQHF | TGTGCCAGCAGCTTGCGCAGGGGGCTGGAGCCCCAGCATTTT